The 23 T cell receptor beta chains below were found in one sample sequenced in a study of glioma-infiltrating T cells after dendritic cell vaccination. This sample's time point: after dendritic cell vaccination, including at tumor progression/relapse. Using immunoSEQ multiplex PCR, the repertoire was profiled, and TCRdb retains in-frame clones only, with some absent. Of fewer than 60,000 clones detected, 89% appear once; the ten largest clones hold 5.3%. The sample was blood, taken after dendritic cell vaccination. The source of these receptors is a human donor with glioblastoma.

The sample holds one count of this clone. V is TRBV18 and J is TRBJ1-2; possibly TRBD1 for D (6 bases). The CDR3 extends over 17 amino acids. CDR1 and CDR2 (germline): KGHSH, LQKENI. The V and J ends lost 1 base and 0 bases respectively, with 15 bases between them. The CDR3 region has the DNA TGTGCCAGCTCACCACAATCTAGGACAGCTGCTAACTATGGCTACACCTTC. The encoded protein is CASSPQSRTAANYGYTF.

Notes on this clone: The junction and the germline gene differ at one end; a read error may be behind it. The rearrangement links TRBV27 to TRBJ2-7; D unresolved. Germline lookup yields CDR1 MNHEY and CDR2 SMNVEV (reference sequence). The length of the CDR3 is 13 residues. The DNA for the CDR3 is TGTGCCAGCAGACGAAGTAGTTCCTCCGAGCAGTACTTC. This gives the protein CASRRSSSSEQYF.

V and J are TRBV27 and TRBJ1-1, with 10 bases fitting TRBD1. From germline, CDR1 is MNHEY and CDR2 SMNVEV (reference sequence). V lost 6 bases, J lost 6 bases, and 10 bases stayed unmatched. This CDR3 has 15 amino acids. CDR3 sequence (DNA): TGTGCCAGCAGGCTCCTTGGGACAGGGGCTGCTGAAGCTTTCTTT. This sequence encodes CASRLLGTGAAEAFF.

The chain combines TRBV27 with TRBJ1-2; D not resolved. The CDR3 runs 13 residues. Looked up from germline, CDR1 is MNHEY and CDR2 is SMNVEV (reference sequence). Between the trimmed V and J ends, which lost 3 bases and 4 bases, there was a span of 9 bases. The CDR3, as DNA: TGTGCCAGCAGTTTTCCGGGTGGCTATGGCTACACCTTC. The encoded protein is CASSFPGGYGYTF.

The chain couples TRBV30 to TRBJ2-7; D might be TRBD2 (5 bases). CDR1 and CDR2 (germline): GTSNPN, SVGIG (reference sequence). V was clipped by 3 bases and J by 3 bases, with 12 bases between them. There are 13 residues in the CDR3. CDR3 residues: CAWSLPGNYEQYF. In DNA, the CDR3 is TGTGCCTGGAGCCTTCCGGGGAACTACGAGCAGTACTTC.

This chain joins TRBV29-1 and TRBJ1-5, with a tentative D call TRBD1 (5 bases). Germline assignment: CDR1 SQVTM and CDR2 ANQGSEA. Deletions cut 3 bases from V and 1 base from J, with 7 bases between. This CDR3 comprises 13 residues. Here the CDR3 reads CSVEEGSNQPQHF. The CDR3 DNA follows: TGCAGCGTTGAGGAGGGGAGCAATCAGCCCCAGCATTTT.

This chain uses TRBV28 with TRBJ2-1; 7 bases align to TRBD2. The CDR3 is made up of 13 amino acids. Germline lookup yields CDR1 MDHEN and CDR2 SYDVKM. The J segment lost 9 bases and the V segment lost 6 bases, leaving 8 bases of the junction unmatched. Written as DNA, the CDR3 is TGTGCCAGCAGGAAAGGGACTATCCCTGAGCAGTTCTTC. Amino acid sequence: CASRKGTIPEQFF.

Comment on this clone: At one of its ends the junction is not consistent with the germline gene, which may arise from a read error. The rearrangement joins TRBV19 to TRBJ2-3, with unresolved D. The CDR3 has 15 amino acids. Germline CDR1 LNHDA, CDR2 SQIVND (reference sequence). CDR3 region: CASSPDRLPTDAQYF. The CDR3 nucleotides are TGTGCCAGTAGCCCCGATAGGCTCCCCACAGATGCGCAGTATTTT.

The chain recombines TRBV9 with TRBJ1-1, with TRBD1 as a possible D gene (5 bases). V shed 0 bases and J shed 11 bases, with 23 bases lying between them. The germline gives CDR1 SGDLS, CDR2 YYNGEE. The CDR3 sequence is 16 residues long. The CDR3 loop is CASSVGGGGAGSTAFF. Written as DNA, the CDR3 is TGTGCCAGCAGCGTAGGGGGTGGAGGGGCGGGCAGTACGGCTTTCTTT.

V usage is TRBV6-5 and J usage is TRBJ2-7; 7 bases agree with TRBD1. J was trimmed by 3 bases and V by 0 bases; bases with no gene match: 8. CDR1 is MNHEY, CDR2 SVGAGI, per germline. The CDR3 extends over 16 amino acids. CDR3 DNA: TGTGCCAGCAGTTACTCGGGACAGTCGTCTTTCTACGAGCAGTACTTC. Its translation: CASSYSGQSSFYEQYF.

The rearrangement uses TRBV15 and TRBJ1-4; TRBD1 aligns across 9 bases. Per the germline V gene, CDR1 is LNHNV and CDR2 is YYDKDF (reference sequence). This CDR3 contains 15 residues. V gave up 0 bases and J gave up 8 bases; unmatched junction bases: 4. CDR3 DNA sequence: TGTGCCACCAGCAGAGATCGGACAGGGGCCGAAAAACTGTTTTTT. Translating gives CATSRDRTGAEKLFF. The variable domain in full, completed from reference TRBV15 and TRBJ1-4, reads DAMVIQNPRYQVTQFGKPVTLSCSQTLNHNVMYWYQQKSSQAPKLLFHYYDKDFNNEADTPDNFQSRRPNTSFCFLDIRSPGLGDTAMYLCATSRDRTGAEKLFFGSGTQLSVL.

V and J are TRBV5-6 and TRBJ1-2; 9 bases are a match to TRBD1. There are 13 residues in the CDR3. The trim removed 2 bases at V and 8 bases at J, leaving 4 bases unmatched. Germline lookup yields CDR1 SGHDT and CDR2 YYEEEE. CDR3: CASSFGTGPGYTF. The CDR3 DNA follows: TGTGCCAGCAGCTTTGGGACAGGGCCCGGCTACACCTTC.

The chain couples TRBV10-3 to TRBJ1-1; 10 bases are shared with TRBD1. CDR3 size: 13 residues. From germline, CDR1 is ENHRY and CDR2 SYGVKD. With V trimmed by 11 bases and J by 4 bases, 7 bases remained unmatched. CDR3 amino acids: CAVHDRGLTEAFF. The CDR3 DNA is TGTGCCGTTCACGACAGGGGGCTCACTGAAGCTTTCTTT.

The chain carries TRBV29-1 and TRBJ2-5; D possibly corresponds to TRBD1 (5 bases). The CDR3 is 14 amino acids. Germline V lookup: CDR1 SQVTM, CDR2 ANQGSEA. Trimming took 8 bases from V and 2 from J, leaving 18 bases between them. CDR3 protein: CSLGYRKSQETQYF. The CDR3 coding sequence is TGCAGCCTTGGATACAGGAAATCACAAGAGACCCAGTACTTC.

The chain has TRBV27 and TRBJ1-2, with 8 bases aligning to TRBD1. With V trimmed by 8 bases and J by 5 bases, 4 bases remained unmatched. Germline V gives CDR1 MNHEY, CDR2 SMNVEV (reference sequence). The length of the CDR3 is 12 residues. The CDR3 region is CASHHRGYGYTF. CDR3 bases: TGTGCCAGCCATCACAGGGGGTATGGCTACACCTTC.

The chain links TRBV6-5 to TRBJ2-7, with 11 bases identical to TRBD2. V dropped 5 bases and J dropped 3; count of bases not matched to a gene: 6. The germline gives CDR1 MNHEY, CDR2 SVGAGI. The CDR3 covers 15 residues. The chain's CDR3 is CASSATSGRIYEQYF. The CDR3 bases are TGTGCCAGCAGTGCCACTAGCGGGAGAATCTACGAGCAGTACTTC.

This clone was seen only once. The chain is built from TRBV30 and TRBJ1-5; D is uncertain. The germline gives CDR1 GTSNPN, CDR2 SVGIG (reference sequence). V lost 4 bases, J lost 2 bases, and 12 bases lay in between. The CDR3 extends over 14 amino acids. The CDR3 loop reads CAWTRRGGNQPQHF. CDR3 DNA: TGTGCCTGGACGAGGCGGGGAGGCAATCAGCCCCAGCATTTT.

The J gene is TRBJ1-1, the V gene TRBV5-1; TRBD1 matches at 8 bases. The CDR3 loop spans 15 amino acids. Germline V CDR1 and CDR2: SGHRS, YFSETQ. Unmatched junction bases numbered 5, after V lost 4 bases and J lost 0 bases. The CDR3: CASSAGQGMNTEAFF. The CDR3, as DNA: TGCGCCAGCAGCGCCGGACAGGGCATGAACACTGAAGCTTTCTTT.

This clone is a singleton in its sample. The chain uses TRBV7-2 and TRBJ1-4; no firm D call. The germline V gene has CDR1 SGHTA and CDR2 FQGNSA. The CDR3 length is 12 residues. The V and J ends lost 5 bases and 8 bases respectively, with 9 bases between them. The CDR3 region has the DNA TGTGCCAGCAGCCCCGGTTTGGAAAAACTGTTTTTT. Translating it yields CASSPGLEKLFF.

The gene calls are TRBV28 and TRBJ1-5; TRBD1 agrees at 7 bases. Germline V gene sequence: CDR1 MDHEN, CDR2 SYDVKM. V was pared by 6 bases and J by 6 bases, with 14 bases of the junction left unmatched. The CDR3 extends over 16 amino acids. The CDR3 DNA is TGTGCCAGCAGCAGGCCAGGGCCACAGGGGAGTCAGCCCCAGCATTTT. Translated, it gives CASSRPGPQGSQPQHF.

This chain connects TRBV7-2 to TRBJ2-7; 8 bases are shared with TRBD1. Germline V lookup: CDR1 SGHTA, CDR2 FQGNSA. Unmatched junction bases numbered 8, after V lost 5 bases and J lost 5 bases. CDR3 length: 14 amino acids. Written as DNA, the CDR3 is TGTGCCAGCAGCCCCCGGGACAGGCTCCACGAGCAGTACTTC. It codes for CASSPRDRLHEQYF.

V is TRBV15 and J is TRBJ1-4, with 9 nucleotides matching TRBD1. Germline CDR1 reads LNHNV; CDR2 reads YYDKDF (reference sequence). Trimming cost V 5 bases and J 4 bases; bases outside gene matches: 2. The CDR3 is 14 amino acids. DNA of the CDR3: TGTGCCACCAGCCTGGACAGGGGTAATGAAAAACTGTTTTTT. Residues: CATSLDRGNEKLFF.

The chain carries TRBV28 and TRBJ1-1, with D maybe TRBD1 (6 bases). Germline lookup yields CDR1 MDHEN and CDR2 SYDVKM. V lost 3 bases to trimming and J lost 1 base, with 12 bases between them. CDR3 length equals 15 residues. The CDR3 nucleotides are TGTGCCAGCAGTTTCGTCCCGGGACAGAACACTGAAGCTTTCTTT. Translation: CASSFVPGQNTEAFF. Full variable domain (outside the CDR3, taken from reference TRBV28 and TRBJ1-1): DVKVTQSSRYLVKRTGEKVFLECVQDMDHENMFWYRQDPGLGLRLIYFSYDVKMKEKGDIPEGYSVSREKKERFSLILESASTNQTSMYLCASSFVPGQNTEAFFGQGTRLTVV.